This T cell receptor (beta chain) was profiled in a study of T cells in narcolepsy. Study-level findings and limits: HCRT-specific and TRIB2-specific autoreactive clonotypes appeared among same-patient CSF and blood CD4+ clonotypes.

The data were produced by immunoSEQ multiplex PCR, yet TCRdb's version contains in-frame clones alone and is incomplete. This sample has about 33,000 clones, with almost 90% found just once. Points on this clone: The antigen remains undetermined.

Per germline, CDR1 SQVTM and CDR2 ANQGSEA. V trimming: 3 bases; J trimming: 5 bases; junction bases outside the gene matches: 11. This CDR3 contains 15 residues. The sample taken for sequencing was CD45RA- memory CD4+ T cells from PBMCs. The receptor's source is a human donor with narcolepsy. The chain links TRBV29-1 to TRBJ2-5, with 8 bases lining up with TRBD1. This CDR3 reads CSVDRPGQAVETQYF. Written as DNA, the CDR3 is TGCAGCGTTGACCGACCGGGACAGGCGGTGGAGACCCAGTACTTC.